The rows below give T cell receptor beta chains drawn from one sample of a study of T cell changes during pregnancy in multiple sclerosis. Clones were read by immunoSEQ multiplex PCR, and TCRdb kept only the in-frame ones, dropping some. The data contain some 42,000 clones, around 93% of them singletons. The sequencing here drew on CD4+ T cells from peripheral blood mononuclear cells, taken in the third trimester of pregnancy. The receptors originated from a female donor with multiple sclerosis, enrolled in a pregnancy study. The CDR3 runs from the conserved cysteine through the conserved F or W. D genes are given only for firm matches. Expanded clones get a size class; other rows say once, few or many, or leave the size out.

TRBJ2-5 TRBV28 NA NA CASMGGGSGEETQYF TGTGCCAGCATGGGCGGGGGCTCCGGGGAAGAGACCCAGTACTTC
TRBJ2-2 TRBV7-9 NA TRBD1 CASSQTGTANTGELFF TGTGCCAGCAGCCAGACCGGGACAGCGAACACCGGGGAGCTGTTTTTT
TRBJ2-4 TRBV18 NA NA CASSPLGEAKNIQYF TGTGCCAGCTCACCACTGGGAGAGGCCAAAAACATTCAGTACTTC
TRBJ1-5 TRBV28 NA NA CASSFQNNQPQHF TGTGCCAGCAGTTTTCAAAATAATCAGCCCCAGCATTTT
TRBJ1-1 TRBV7-2 NA NA CASSLPYTEAFF TGTGCCAGCAGCTTACCATACACTGAAGCTTTCTTT
TRBJ2-6 TRBV30 NA NA CAWSAVSGANVLTF TGTGCCTGGAGTGCCGTGTCTGGGGCCAACGTCCTGACTTTC
TRBJ1-2 TRBV19 NA NA CASMAGVAGYTF TGTGCCAGTATGGCAGGGGTGGCTGGCTACACCTTC
TRBJ1-1 TRBV5-1 NA TRBD1 CASSWGQQNTETFF TGCGCCAGCAGCTGGGGACAGCAGAACACTGAAACTTTCTTT
TRBJ1-3 TRBV14 NA NA CASSAYSWTQNGNTIYF TGTGCCAGCAGTGCCTACTCCTGGACACAGAATGGAAACACCATATATTTT
TRBJ1-5 TRBV6-5 NA NA CASSYENRNQPQHF TGTGCCAGCAGTTACGAGAACAGAAATCAGCCCCAGCATTTT
TRBJ2-5 TRBV6-5 NA NA CASSYSSLQETQYF TGTGCCAGCAGTTACTCTTCACTGCAAGAGACCCAGTACTTC
TRBJ1-2 TRBV4-2 NA TRBD1 CASSQEQGGSYGYTF TGTGCCAGCAGCCAAGAACAGGGGGGCTCCTATGGCTACACCTTC
TRBJ2-5 TRBV7-9 NA TRBD1 CASISLTGMETQYF TGTGCCAGCATCTCACTGACAGGGATGGAGACCCAGTACTTC
TRBJ2-3 TRBV10-1 NA TRBD1 CASSGRTGVGTTDTQYF TGCGCCAGCAGTGGCCGGACAGGGGTTGGGACCACAGATACGCAGTATTTT
TRBJ1-2 TRBV7-2 NA NA CASSSQAGVSGYTF TGTGCCAGCAGCTCCCAGGCAGGGGTGTCTGGCTACACCTTC
TRBJ2-7 TRBV5-4 NA NA CASSSLGPSSYEQYF TGTGCCAGCAGCTCGTTGGGCCCCAGCTCCTACGAGCAGTACTTC
TRBJ1-1 TRBV7-2 NA NA CASSLSWNTEAFF TGTGCCAGCAGCTTATCGTGGAACACTGAAGCTTTCTTT
TRBJ2-2 TRBV5-1 few TRBD1 CASSLGDRFNTGELFF TGCGCCAGCAGCTTAGGGGACAGATTTAACACCGGGGAGCTGTTTTTT
TRBJ1-4 TRBV7-9 NA TRBD1 CASSLLETGVEKLFF TGTGCCAGCAGCCTCCTCGAGACAGGGGTCGAAAAACTGTTTTTT
TRBJ1-2 TRBV7-2 NA NA CASSLVSAGTNYGYTF TGTGCCAGCAGCTTAGTGTCGGCAGGAACTAACTATGGCTACACCTTC
TRBJ2-5 TRBV10-3 NA TRBD1 CATRGRGETQYF TGTGCCACCCGGGGCAGGGGGGAGACCCAGTACTTC
TRBJ2-1 TRBV19 NA NA CASTLGVEQFF TGTGCCAGTACTCTAGGGGTTGAGCAGTTCTTC
TRBJ1-1 TRBV5-1 NA TRBD1 CASSLTGGNTEAFF TGCGCCAGCAGCCTTACAGGGGGGAACACTGAAGCTTTCTTT
TRBJ2-7 TRBV6-1 NA NA CASSSLTVTYEQYF TGTGCCAGCTCCAGCCTTACAGTTACCTACGAGCAGTACTTC
TRBJ2-1 TRBV2 NA NA CASGGRSGTYNEQFF TGTGCCAGCGGGGGGAGGAGTGGGACTTACAATGAGCAGTTCTTC
TRBJ2-7 TRBV7-3 NA TRBD2 CASSLYGEGTYEQYF TGTGCCAGCAGCTTATACGGGGAGGGGACCTACGAGCAGTACTTC
TRBJ2-6 TRBV29-1 NA TRBD1 CSVLQGASGANVLTF TGCAGCGTTCTTCAGGGGGCGTCTGGGGCCAACGTCCTGACTTTC
TRBJ2-2 TRBV5-1 NA TRBD2 CASSRTLAGEGTGELFF TGCGCCAGCAGCCGCACCCTAGCGGGAGAAGGCACCGGGGAGCTGTTTTTT
TRBJ2-5 TRBV7-7 NA TRBD1 CASSPGTGGTQYF TGTGCCAGCAGCCCAGGGACAGGAGGGACCCAGTACTTC
TRBJ2-5 TRBV18 NA TRBD1 CASSPLRTGETQYF TGTGCCAGCTCACCTCTCCGGACAGGGGAGACCCAGTACTTC
TRBJ2-2 TRBV5-4 NA NA CASSLVRGGTGELFF TGTGCCAGCAGCTTGGTTCGGGGTGGGACCGGGGAGCTGTTTTTT
TRBJ1-1 TRBV2 NA TRBD1 CASSDIGQGTGTEAFF TGTGCCAGCAGTGATATAGGACAGGGGACAGGGACTGAAGCTTTCTTT
TRBJ2-1 TRBV9 NA TRBD1 CASSARQGASYNEQFF TGTGCCAGCAGCGCCAGACAGGGGGCTTCCTACAATGAGCAGTTCTTC
TRBJ2-7 TRBV18 NA TRBD2 CASSPQPGGSSYEQYF TGTGCCAGCTCACCACAACCGGGGGGGAGCTCCTACGAGCAGTACTTC
TRBJ1-1 TRBV10-3 NA NA CAIREGEVSEAFF TGTGCCATCCGGGAAGGGGAGGTCTCCGAAGCTTTCTTT
TRBJ2-3 TRBV10-3 NA NA CAISWTTPDTQYF TGTGCCATCAGCTGGACTACCCCCGATACGCAGTATTTT
TRBJ1-2 TRBV5-4 NA TRBD1 CASSLDLGQGNGYTF TGTGCCAGCAGCTTGGACTTGGGACAGGGGAATGGCTACACCTTC
TRBJ1-2 TRBV9 NA NA CASSPGRDFRYGYTF TGTGCCAGCAGCCCAGGCAGGGACTTTCGTTATGGCTACACCTTC
TRBJ2-2 TRBV18 once NA CASSPRSGVTGELFF TGTGCCAGCTCACCCAGATCCGGGGTCACCGGGGAGCTGTTTTTT
TRBJ2-2 TRBV19 NA TRBD1 CASTTYRGPYTGELFF TGTGCCAGTACTACTTACAGGGGGCCCTACACCGGGGAGCTGTTTTTT
TRBJ1-5 TRBV6-1 NA NA CASIAGGLGQPQHF TGTGCCAGCATTGCGGGGGGATTGGGACAGCCCCAGCATTTT
TRBJ2-1 TRBV5-4 NA NA CASSLGTGGILGEQFF TGTGCCAGCAGCTTGGGAACGGGCGGGATCCTTGGTGAGCAGTTCTTC
TRBJ2-1 TRBV12-5 NA TRBD2 CASGTGLAGGREQFF TGTGCTAGTGGTACGGGACTAGCGGGAGGGAGGGAGCAGTTCTTC
TRBJ2-7 TRBV6-6 NA NA CASSLRSQPEQYF TGTGCCAGCAGCTTACGAAGCCAACCCGAGCAGTACTTC
TRBJ2-5 TRBV5-4 NA NA CASSLQGWQETQYF TGTGCCAGCAGCTTACAGGGATGGCAAGAGACCCAGTACTTC
TRBJ1-4 TRBV7-9 once NA CASSLADGVGEKLFF TGTGCCAGCAGCTTAGCGGACGGGGTTGGGGAAAAACTGTTTTTT
TRBJ2-7 TRBV5-1 NA TRBD1 CASSLATGTGHGEQYF TGCGCCAGCAGCTTGGCAACCGGGACAGGGCATGGCGAGCAGTACTTC
TRBJ2-2 TRBV4-3 NA TRBD1 CASSQAGGFTGELFF TGCGCCAGCAGCCAAGCAGGGGGATTCACCGGGGAGCTGTTTTTT
TRBJ1-1 TRBV5-1 NA NA CASSFFHSKTSLGAEAFF TGCGCCAGCAGCTTTTTTCACTCAAAAACCTCTCTCGGGGCTGAAGCTTTCTTT
TRBJ1-2 TRBV18 NA NA CASSRLGDGYTF TGTGCCAGCTCACGCCTGGGAGATGGCTACACCTTC
TRBJ2-2 TRBV7-3 NA NA CASSLNPPPNTGELFF TGTGCCAGCAGCTTAAATCCCCCTCCGAACACCGGGGAGCTGTTTTTT
TRBJ1-5 TRBV25-1 NA TRBD1 CASSESGRGLSNQPQHF TGTGCCAGCAGTGAAAGCGGCAGGGGGCTAAGCAATCAGCCCCAGCATTTT
TRBJ2-1 TRBV4-3 NA TRBD2 CASSQDHLAGGPADNEQFF TGCGCCAGCAGCCAAGATCACCTAGCGGGGGGGCCTGCGGACAATGAGCAGTTCTTC
TRBJ1-3 TRBV27 NA TRBD1 CASSSGQGRDGNTIYF TGTGCCAGCAGTTCTGGACAGGGTAGAGATGGAAACACCATATATTTT
TRBJ1-4 TRBV18 NA NA CATSGGEKLFF TGTGCCACCTCGGGAGGGGAAAAACTGTTTTTT
TRBJ1-5 TRBV6-6 NA NA CASSYSSAGGNQPQHF TGTGCCAGCAGTTACTCCTCGGCGGGCGGCAATCAGCCCCAGCATTTT
TRBJ2-2 TRBV2 NA TRBD2 CATSPAGGTGELFF TGTGCCACCAGTCCCGCGGGAGGGACCGGGGAGCTGTTTTTT